This T cell receptor beta chain was profiled in a study of beta chain features in type 1 diabetes. General study findings and limits: People with Type 1 diabetes carried modestly yet significantly shorter TCRB CDR3s in all four CD4+ subsets. Individuals with type 1 diabetes displayed fewer insertions and more deletions at VDJ junctions.

Based on CD45RO/CCR7/CD25/CD127/CD95/CD27, CD4+ regulatory, stem cell-like memory, naive and central memory cells were sorted. Remarks on this clone: Its specificity is unknown.

Germline CDR1 is SGHRS and CDR2 is YFSETQ. V gave up 4 bases and J gave up 6 bases, with 13 bases separating them. CDR3 length: 13 residues. Investigators reverse transcribed all isolated RNA, so they sequenced expressed TCRB transcripts. The assay was immunoSEQ multiplex PCR, and TCRdb's table has in-frame clones only and misses some. Of roughly 350,000 clones listed, 8.5% to 10% were seen once; the top ten hold roughly 0.6%. This TCR was sampled from a man in his thirties or forties with type 1 diabetes. The specimen sequenced was central memory CD4+ T cells from blood. The rearrangement links TRBV5-1 to TRBJ1-1; a weak D match, TRBD1 (6 bases). Written as DNA, the CDR3 is TGCGCCAGCAGCGTACTAGGGGGGTCTGAAGCTTTCTTT. The encoded protein is CASSVLGGSEAFF.